These T cell receptor beta chains were read from a single sample in a study of cytomegalovirus exposure and HLA in healthy donors. TCRdb keeps only in-frame clones here, not all; method: immunoSEQ multiplex PCR. The data show 150,000 to 200,000 clones, 77% seen once. Sequencing input: PBMCs. Receptors originate from a male donor in good health and CMV-seropositive. CDR3s include the opening cysteine and the closing phenylalanine or tryptophan. A D gene is named only where the DNA matches it firmly. Only part of the rows carry a size: once, few, many, or a class if the clone is expanded.

- TRBJ1-4 TRBV14 TRBD1 TGTGCCAGCAGCCAAGGAACAGGGGCAATGGAAAAACTGTTTTTT CASSQGTGAMEKLFF
- TRBJ2-3 TRBV6-5 - TGTGCCAGCAGTTACTCGTCCGCTCAGGCAGATACGCAGTATTTT CASSYSSAQADTQYF
- TRBJ2-7 TRBV6-5 TRBD2 TGTGCCAGCAGCCTAGCGGGGACTACCTACGAGCAGTACTTC CASSLAGTTYEQYF
- TRBJ1-2 TRBV27 - TGTGCCAGCAGTTTCCGTAGCGAGGATGGCTACACCTTC CASSFRSEDGYTF
once TRBJ2-7 TRBV12-5 - TGTGCTAGTGGTTTAGCTGGTAGCGGCTACGAGCAGTACTTC CASGLAGSGYEQYF
few TRBJ1-1 TRBV2 - TGTGCCAGCAGTCTGGAGGCTGAAGCTTTCTTT CASSLEAEAFF
once TRBJ2-7 TRBV6-1 TRBD1 TGTGCCAGCATGTCAGGGGGACGCTACGAGCAGTACTTC CASMSGGRYEQYF
- TRBJ2-7 TRBV4-3 TRBD2 TGCGCCAGCAGCCAGGATAGCGGGATGGTCTACGAGCAGTACTTC CASSQDSGMVYEQYF
- TRBJ1-2 TRBV6-4 TRBD1 TGTGCCAGCAGTGACTTCGGAGGGGGCCTCTATGGCTACACCTTC CASSDFGGGLYGYTF
- TRBJ1-1 TRBV30 TRBD1 TGTGCCTGGAGTGTAGGATGGACAGGGGGCTTGAACACTGAAGCTTTCTTT CAWSVGWTGGLNTEAFF
- TRBJ2-3 TRBV9 TRBD1 TGTGCCAGCAGCCCAAGGACAGGGGTGGAGGTCAGAACGCAGTATTTT CASSPRTGVEVRTQYF
- TRBJ1-1 TRBV13 - TGTGCCAGCAGCTTACGGACAGAGTGGAACACTGAAGCTTTCTTT CASSLRTEWNTEAFF
- TRBJ2-2 TRBV7-3 TRBD2 TGTGCCAGCAGCTTGGGACTAGCGGGGGGCACCGGGGAGCTGTTTTTT CASSLGLAGGTGELFF
once TRBJ1-4 TRBV2 - TGTGCCAGCAGTGAACCCCTCCGGGAATCTAATGAAAAACTGTTTTTT CASSEPLRESNEKLFF
- TRBJ2-7 TRBV7-9 - TGTGCCAGCAGCTTAACGGCAGGGTGGCAGTACTTC CASSLTAGWQYF
- TRBJ1-6 TRBV4-3 TRBD1 TGCGCCAGCAGCCAAGATCCCAGGGGGGCTTCACCCCTCCACTTT CASSQDPRGASPLHF
- TRBJ2-7 TRBV5-4 TRBD1 TGTGCCAGCAGCTCTTACCGGACAGGGGAGGGAGACGAGCAGTACTTC CASSSYRTGEGDEQYF
- TRBJ2-2 TRBV6-1 TRBD1 TGTGCCAGCCCCTTTAGGGGGCTGGACACCGGGGAGCTGTTTTTT CASPFRGLDTGELFF
- TRBJ2-7 TRBV7-9 - TGTGCCAGCAGCTTAGAAGGGGGCTCCTACGAGCAGTACTTC CASSLEGGSYEQYF
once TRBJ2-3 TRBV9 TRBD2 TGTGCCAGCAGCGTAGGGGCTAGCGGTGTCACAGATACGCAGTATTTT CASSVGASGVTDTQYF
- TRBJ1-2 TRBV5-6 TRBD1 TGTGCCAGCACTCCAGGGACAGACCCCAACTATGGCTACACCTTC CASTPGTDPNYGYTF
- TRBJ2-5 TRBV7-9 - TGTGCCAGCAGCCTAAAGGGATCGGGTCCTCGAGGGGAGACCCAGTACTTC CASSLKGSGPRGETQYF
- TRBJ1-1 TRBV27 TRBD1 TGTGCCAGCAGTATGCACAGGGGGGTCACTGAAGCTTTCTTT CASSMHRGVTEAFF
- TRBJ2-1 TRBV7-9 - TGTGCCAGCAGCTTAAGCGCTAGTATCGATGAGCAGTTCTTC CASSLSASIDEQFF
- TRBJ1-1 TRBV5-4 - TGTGCCAGCAGCTGGTGGGGAGGGACTGAAGCTTTCTTT CASSWWGGTEAFF
few TRBJ1-1 TRBV6-5 TRBD1 TGTGCCAGCAGTTACGATCAGGGGGCAGACACTGAAGCTTTCTTT CASSYDQGADTEAFF
- TRBJ2-5 TRBV9 - TGTGCCAGCAGCGCCCAGGGAAATCAAGAGACCCAGTACTTC CASSAQGNQETQYF
few TRBJ1-4 TRBV5-6 TRBD1 TGTGCCAGCAGCAAGCCACAGGGGGCGGGGGAAAAACTGTTTTTT CASSKPQGAGEKLFF
- TRBJ2-3 TRBV9 TRBD1 TGTGCCTCCGCGGGACAGGGATCAGATACGCAGTATTTT CASAGQGSDTQYF
- TRBJ2-3 TRBV28 TRBD1 TGTGCCAGCAGTTTCCCCGGGACAGCTAGCACAGATACGCAGTATTTT CASSFPGTASTDTQYF
- TRBJ2-5 TRBV7-9 - TGTGCCAGCAGCTTAGTGGTGGGGGGTCGAGAGACCCAGTACTTC CASSLVVGGRETQYF
- TRBJ1-1 TRBV2 - TGTGCCAGCCAACCGCAGGGTTTCACTGAAGCTTTCTTT CASQPQGFTEAFF
few TRBJ1-1 TRBV30 - TGTGCCTGGAGTGTACCGACTAGAAACACTGAAGCTTTCTTT CAWSVPTRNTEAFF
- TRBJ2-7 TRBV2 TRBD2 TGTGCCAGCAGGGGGAGGGGTTCGGGTTACGAGCAGTACTTC CASRGRGSGYEQYF
- TRBJ1-5 TRBV18 - TGTGCCAGCTCCCCAAACGATAGAGGGCAGTCCCAGCATTTT CASSPNDRGQSQHF
- TRBJ2-7 TRBV11-2 TRBD1 TGTGCCAGCAGCGGGGACAGGACCTACGAGCAGTACTTC CASSGDRTYEQYF
- TRBJ1-2 TRBV13 TRBD1 TGTGCCAGCAGCCCAGACCGAGGGACAGGCGAATTGTTTCGGGGCTACACCTTC CASSPDRGTGELFRGYTF